These T cell receptor beta chains were read from a single sample in a study of T-cell memory formation after mild COVID-19. MiXCR was run by TCRdb on the 5' RACE reads, yielding one entry per CDR3 protein. The top ten clones hold around 12% of a sample with just over 150,000 distinct CDR3 sequences, 31% of them seen once. The sample was PBMCs or a T cell subset sorted from them (not recorded which). The source of these receptors is an adult woman who had mild COVID-19 (a few samples of this study predate the infection). Cell type and time point are not known. CDR3s include the opening cysteine and the closing phenylalanine or tryptophan. Fields, in order: V gene, J gene, D gene, clone size, CDR3 protein, CDR3 DNA. A D gene is named only where the DNA matches it firmly. Clone size, where shown, is once, few, many, or a class for clones that have expanded.

>TRBV7-3|TRBJ2-7|.|.
CASSPSGDYEQYF
TGTGCCAGCAGCCCGTCGGGGGACTACGAGCAGTACTTC
>TRBV4-2|TRBJ1-1|.|.
CASTPRAGNTEAFF
TGTGCCAGCACGCCCAGGGCAGGGAACACTGAAGCTTTCTTT
>TRBV12-3/TRBV12-4|TRBJ1-1|.|.
CASSPRGWGFNTEAFF
TGTGCCAGCAGTCCGCGAGGGTGGGGGTTCAACACTGAAGCTTTCTTT
>TRBV19|TRBJ1-1|.|.
CATSGRQGDTEAFF
TGTGCCACCTCCGGGCGGCAGGGAGACACTGAAGCTTTCTTT
>TRBV7-8|TRBJ2-5|.|few
CASSLGWGRETQYF
TGTGCCAGCAGCTTAGGATGGGGGCGCGAGACCCAGTACTTC
>TRBV12-3/TRBV12-4|TRBJ1-2|TRBD1|.
CASSPNPGQGHYGYTF
TGTGCCAGCAGCCCGAATCCGGGACAGGGACACTATGGCTACACCTTC
>TRBV24-1|TRBJ2-3|.|.
CATSAPTAYTQYF
TGTGCCACCAGTGCCCCGACCGCCTATACGCAGTATTTT
>TRBV20-1|TRBJ2-7|TRBD1|many
CSARGTGGFINEQYF
TGCAGTGCTAGAGGGACAGGGGGGTTCATCAACGAGCAGTACTTC
>TRBV14|TRBJ1-3|TRBD1|.
CASSQDRNRGGNTIYF
TGTGCCAGCAGCCAAGATCGTAACAGGGGAGGAAACACCATATATTTT
>TRBV6-1|TRBJ1-3|.|.
CATLQGLGNTIYF
TGTGCCACCCTGCAAGGCCTTGGAAACACCATATATTTT
>TRBV2|TRBJ1-1|.|.
CASTGGWKTEAFF
TGTGCCAGCACTGGAGGGTGGAAAACTGAAGCTTTCTTT
>TRBV2|TRBJ2-1|.|.
CASSADTEQFF
TGTGCCAGCAGCGCTGACACTGAGCAGTTCTTC
>TRBV12-3/TRBV12-4|TRBJ1-1|.|.
CASSSTLGPLTEAFF
TGTGCCAGCAGTTCGACCCTGGGACCCTTGACTGAAGCTTTCTTT
>TRBV24-1|TRBJ2-5|TRBD1|few
CATSDRGQQETQYF
TGTGCCACCAGTGACCGGGGACAGCAAGAGACCCAGTACTTC
>TRBV15|TRBJ2-5|.|few
CATSRTGFQETQYF
TGTGCCACCAGCAGAACAGGCTTCCAAGAGACCCAGTACTTC
>TRBV7-6|TRBJ1-1|.|.
CASSLGYAQAGTEAFF
TGTGCCAGCAGCTTAGGGTACGCACAGGCGGGCACTGAAGCTTTCTTT
>TRBV9|TRBJ1-1|.|once
CASSVVVNTEAFF
TGTGCCAGCAGCGTAGTAGTGAACACTGAAGCTTTCTTT
>TRBV12-3/TRBV12-4|TRBJ2-3|.|.
CASSFTAGSTDTQYF
TGTGCCAGCAGTTTTACAGCGGGTAGCACAGATACGCAGTATTTT
>TRBV7-9|TRBJ2-1|TRBD1|.
CASSSRGQGIWDEQFF
TGTGCCAGCAGCTCCCGGGGACAGGGTATTTGGGATGAGCAGTTCTTC
>TRBV6-2/TRBV6-3|TRBJ2-1|TRBD2|.
CASSGGVGAGVFHRNEQFF
TGTGCCAGCAGCGGGGGGGTCGGAGCGGGAGTTTTTCACAGGAATGAGCAGTTCTTC
>TRBV27|TRBJ1-6|.|few
CASSLRSNSPLHF
TGTGCCAGCAGTTTAAGGAGTAATTCACCCCTCCACTTT
>TRBV7-9|TRBJ2-5|.|.
CASSPARTEQETQYF
TGTGCCAGCAGCCCGGCCCGGACGGAGCAAGAGACCCAGTACTTC
>TRBV7-2|TRBJ2-3|.|.
CASSSGFQPSTDTQYF
TGTGCCAGCAGCTCCGGCTTTCAGCCTAGCACAGATACGCAGTATTTT
>TRBV6-5|TRBJ2-2|.|few
CASSSRGPGELFF
TGTGCCAGCAGCTCTCGAGGCCCGGGGGAGCTGTTTTTT
>TRBV20-1|TRBJ1-1|TRBD1|.
CSARGLGTGAEAFF
TGCAGTGCTAGAGGACTTGGGACAGGGGCTGAAGCTTTCTTT
>TRBV12-3/TRBV12-4|TRBJ2-5|.|.
CASSYDREETQYF
TGTGCCAGCAGTTACGACCGCGAAGAGACCCAGTACTTC
>TRBV20-1|TRBJ1-5|TRBD1|many
CSARDRGIFGNQPQHF
TGCAGTGCGAGGGACAGGGGAATTTTCGGCAATCAGCCCCAGCATTTT
>TRBV29-1|TRBJ1-2|.|.
CSVRDYGYTF
TGCAGCGTGAGAGACTATGGCTACACCTTC
>TRBV7-3|TRBJ2-1|.|few
CASSLAGTRNEQFF
TGTGCCAGCAGCTTAGCGGGAACAAGAAATGAGCAGTTCTTC
>TRBV12-3/TRBV12-4|TRBJ2-7|.|.
CASSLGPGVYEQYF
TGTGCCAGCAGTTTAGGGCCAGGGGTCTACGAGCAGTACTTC
>TRBV19|TRBJ2-3|TRBD2|.
CASSTGTSYSSTDTQYF
TGTGCCAGTAGTACCGGGACTAGCTACTCTAGCACAGATACGCAGTATTTT
>TRBV27|TRBJ2-7|.|few
CASSLPDSTYEQYF
TGTGCCAGCAGTTTACCGGACAGTACCTACGAGCAGTACTTC
>TRBV5-1|TRBJ2-7|.|.
CASSFGQEFYEQYF
TGCGCCAGCAGCTTCGGCCAGGAGTTCTACGAGCAGTACTTC